These T cell receptor beta chains were read from a single sample in a study of cytomegalovirus exposure and HLA in healthy donors. Sequenced by immunoSEQ multiplex PCR; TCRdb stores in-frame clones only, minus some. Seen here are tens of thousands of clones, less than 75% observed once, and the top ten hold 2.1%. The sample taken for sequencing was PBMCs. The receptors stem from a man in his thirties or forties in good health and CMV-seronegative. Each CDR3 is given with its conserved first and last residue. D genes are given only for firm matches. A clone size is listed for some rows: how often the clone was seen (once, few, many), or a class if it is expanded.

D gene	clone size	V gene	J gene	CDR3 protein	CDR3 DNA
TRBD1	-	TRBV2	TRBJ1-1	CPIQDPGQGNTEAFF	TGTCCCATCCAGGACCCAGGACAGGGGAACACTGAAGCTTTCTTT
-	-	TRBV30	TRBJ2-7	CAWSADYEQYF	TGTGCCTGGAGTGCAGACTACGAGCAGTACTTC
TRBD2	-	TRBV27	TRBJ2-6	CASSPVSAGAGANVLTF	TGTGCCAGCAGTCCCGTCTCTGCGGGGGCTGGGGCCAACGTCCTGACTTTC
TRBD2	-	TRBV27	TRBJ2-2	CASSFAGGGRGHTGELFF	TGTGCCAGCAGTTTTGCCGGGGGCGGGAGGGGGCACACCGGGGAGCTGTTTTTT
-	few	TRBV5-1	TRBJ2-2	CASSGRTSNTGELFF	TGCGCCAGCAGCGGGAGGACCTCGAACACCGGGGAGCTGTTTTTT
-	-	TRBV4-2	TRBJ1-3	CASSQGDDGGGNTIYF	TGTGCCAGCAGCCAAGGTGACGACGGGGGTGGAAACACCATATATTTT
TRBD2	-	TRBV7-3	TRBJ2-3	CASSLGTSGFTDTQYF	TGTGCCAGCAGCCTAGGGACTAGCGGCTTCACAGATACGCAGTATTTT
-	-	TRBV6-6	TRBJ1-6	CGVGSSYNSPLHF	TGTGGAGTGGGCAGCTCCTATAATTCACCCCTCCACTTT
-	-	TRBV4-1	TRBJ2-3	CASWAGGDTQYF	TGCGCCAGCTGGGCTGGGGGGGATACGCAGTATTTT
-	few	TRBV7-9	TRBJ1-1	CASSPQNTEAFF	TGTGCCAGCAGCCCCCAGAACACTGAAGCTTTCTTT
TRBD2	-	TRBV25-1	TRBJ2-3	CASSPFGGGSTDTQYF	TGTGCCAGCAGCCCTTTTGGCGGGGGATCCACAGATACGCAGTATTTT
-	-	TRBV6-1	TRBJ1-1	CASAPGVNTEAFF	TGTGCCAGCGCTCCGGGGGTGAACACTGAAGCTTTCTTT
TRBD1	-	TRBV5-6	TRBJ1-6	CASSLGQGKSLHF	TGTGCCAGCAGCTTGGGACAGGGAAAGTCCCTCCACTTT
TRBD1	-	TRBV7-7	TRBJ2-1	CASSQTGESRHEQFF	TGTGCCAGCAGCCAGACAGGGGAATCACGCCATGAGCAGTTCTTC
-	-	TRBV15	TRBJ2-2	CATSRWADTGELFF	TGTGCCACCAGCAGGTGGGCAGACACCGGGGAGCTGTTTTTT
TRBD1	-	TRBV6-5	TRBJ1-3	CASARQGAANTIYF	TGTGCCAGCGCCCGACAGGGGGCCGCAAACACCATATATTTT
TRBD1	few	TRBV27	TRBJ1-5	CASSSFPDRGLNNQPQHF	TGTGCCAGCAGTTCCTTCCCCGACAGGGGGCTAAACAATCAGCCCCAGCATTTT
TRBD1	-	TRBV19	TRBJ2-7	CASSRTGTYEQYF	TGTGCCAGTAGTAGGACAGGGACCTACGAGCAGTACTTC
TRBD2	-	TRBV11-2	TRBJ2-1	CASSKEMGLSNEQFF	TGTGCCAGCAGCAAGGAGATGGGACTATCCAATGAGCAGTTCTTC
TRBD1	-	TRBV4-1	TRBJ1-2	CASSPSAVEGAHGYTF	TGCGCCAGCAGCCCGTCGGCCGTGGAGGGGGCACATGGCTACACCTTC
-	-	TRBV6-1	TRBJ1-6	CASSEMGGGNSPLHF	TGTGCCAGCAGTGAAATGGGGGGGGGAAATTCACCCCTCCACTTT
-	-	TRBV6-6	TRBJ1-5	CATTLQGSQPQHF	TGTGCCACCACTCTTCAGGGGTCCCAGCCCCAGCATTTT
TRBD1	-	TRBV7-2	TRBJ1-1	CASSFGQGGTEAFF	TGTGCCAGCAGCTTCGGACAGGGAGGCACTGAAGCTTTCTTT
TRBD1	-	TRBV11-2	TRBJ1-1	CASSQQGDTEAFF	TGTGCCAGCAGCCAACAGGGGGACACTGAAGCTTTCTTT
-	-	TRBV10-1	TRBJ2-5	CASSDTQPQETQYF	TGCGCCAGCAGCGACACCCAACCCCAAGAGACCCAGTACTTC
-	-	TRBV30	TRBJ1-2	CAWSVVVTGYGYTF	TGTGCCTGGAGTGTAGTTGTCACGGGGTACGGCTACACCTTC
-	-	TRBV29-1	TRBJ1-2	CSVEVERGYTF	TGCAGCGTTGAAGTAGAACGTGGCTACACCTTC
TRBD1	-	TRBV13	TRBJ2-3	CASSLGRSGQGLEPTDTQYF	TGTGCCAGCAGCTTAGGCAGGTCGGGACAGGGGTTAGAACCCACAGATACGCAGTATTTT
-	-	TRBV28	TRBJ1-4	CASLSGNGEKLFF	TGTGCCAGCCTTTCAGGAAATGGGGAAAAACTGTTTTTT
-	-	TRBV27	TRBJ2-7	CASSLLWQGPLTYEQYF	TGTGCCAGCAGTTTACTTTGGCAGGGGCCTTTAACCTACGAGCAGTACTTC
-	few	TRBV7-2	TRBJ2-2	CASSLKRETGELFF	TGTGCCAGCAGCTTAAAGAGAGAGACCGGGGAGCTGTTTTTT
TRBD2	-	TRBV28	TRBJ2-7	CASSPGAGGYEQYF	TGTGCCAGCAGCCCCGGGGCGGGAGGGTACGAGCAGTACTTC
-	-	TRBV7-2	TRBJ2-3	CASSLDSGATDTQYF	TGTGCCAGCAGCTTAGATAGTGGGGCGACAGATACGCAGTATTTT
-	-	TRBV29-1	TRBJ1-1	CSAGVGEAFF	TGCAGTGCAGGGGTGGGTGAAGCTTTCTTT
TRBD1	-	TRBV29-1	TRBJ1-2	CSAVETGTNYGYTF	TGCAGCGCAGTGGAGACAGGGACCAACTATGGCTACACCTTC
TRBD2	-	TRBV5-6	TRBJ2-7	CASSTSGVPPYEQYF	TGTGCCAGCAGTACTAGCGGGGTTCCCCCCTACGAGCAGTACTTC
-	-	TRBV18	TRBJ1-1	CASSLTEKGTEAFF	TGTGCCAGCTCATTGACGGAAAAGGGGACTGAAGCTTTCTTT
-	-	TRBV27	TRBJ2-1	CASTYGDTYNEQFF	TGTGCCAGCACCTACGGGGACACCTACAATGAGCAGTTCTTC
TRBD1	-	TRBV6-1	TRBJ1-4	CASSEGGDRVKLFF	TGTGCCAGCAGTGAAGGGGGGGACAGGGTAAAACTGTTTTTT
-	-	TRBV7-3	TRBJ1-2	CASSTSPGNSVGYTF	TGTGCCAGCAGCACGTCCCCGGGGAACTCTGTTGGCTACACCTTC
TRBD2	-	TRBV2	TRBJ2-3	CASPKLAGIDTQYF	TGTGCCAGCCCGAAACTAGCGGGCATAGATACGCAGTATTTT
-	-	TRBV2	TRBJ2-5	CAGSRQVQETQYF	TGTGCCGGGAGTAGACAGGTCCAAGAGACCCAGTACTTC
-	-	TRBV19	TRBJ1-2	CASSITTGPLTIGYTF	TGTGCCAGTAGTATAACAACAGGACCACTAACTATCGGCTACACCTTC
-	few	TRBV28	TRBJ1-4	CASCLLKEKLFF	TGTGCCAGCTGCTTACTAAAGGAAAAACTGTTTTTT
TRBD1	-	TRBV6-1	TRBJ2-3	CASSAGQGLTDTQYF	TGTGCCAGCAGTGCGGGACAGGGACTCACAGATACGCAGTATTTT
-	-	TRBV5-1	TRBJ2-1	CASSLDRGGYNEQFF	TGCGCCAGCAGCTTGGACAGGGGAGGCTACAATGAGCAGTTCTTC
TRBD1	once	TRBV28	TRBJ2-1	CASRSGQGDYNEQFF	TGTGCCAGCAGGTCGGGACAGGGAGACTACAATGAGCAGTTCTTC